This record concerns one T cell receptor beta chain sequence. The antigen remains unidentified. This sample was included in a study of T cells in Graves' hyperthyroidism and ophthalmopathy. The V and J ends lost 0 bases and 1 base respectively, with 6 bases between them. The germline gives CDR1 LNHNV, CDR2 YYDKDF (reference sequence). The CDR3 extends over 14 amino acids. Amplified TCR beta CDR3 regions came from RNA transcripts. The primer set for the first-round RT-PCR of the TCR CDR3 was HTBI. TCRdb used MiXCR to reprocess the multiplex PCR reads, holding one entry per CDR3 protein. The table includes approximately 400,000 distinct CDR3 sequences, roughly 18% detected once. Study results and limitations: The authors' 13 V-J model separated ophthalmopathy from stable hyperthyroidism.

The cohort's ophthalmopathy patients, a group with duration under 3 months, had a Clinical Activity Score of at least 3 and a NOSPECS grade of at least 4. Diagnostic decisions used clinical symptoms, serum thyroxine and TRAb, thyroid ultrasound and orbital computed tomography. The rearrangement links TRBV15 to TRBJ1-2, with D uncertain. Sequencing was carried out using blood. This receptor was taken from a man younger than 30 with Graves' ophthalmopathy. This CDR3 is CATSRDGSNYGYTF. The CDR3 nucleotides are TGTGCCACCAGCAGAGATGGGAGTAACTATGGCTACACCTTC.